Below are 11 T cell receptor beta chains sequenced from a single sample in a study of T cells in Graves' hyperthyroidism and ophthalmopathy. Authors of the study amplified TCR beta CDR3 regions from RNA transcripts. The HTBI primer set was used in a first-round RT-PCR of the TCR CDR3. Each CDR3 protein gets one entry after TCRdb re-called the multiplex PCR reads with MiXCR. This table holds some 690,000 distinct CDR3 sequences, roughly 17% found once. Sequencing was carried out using blood. These receptors were obtained from a man aged 50-60 years with Graves' hyperthyroidism.

The chain combines TRBV4-1 with TRBJ2-7, with 9 bases matching TRBD2. The V gene's germline CDR1 is MGHRA and CDR2 YSYEKL. The CDR3 consists of 16 residues. Trimming took 0 bases from V and 7 from J; bases not matched to a gene: 10. The CDR3: CASSQDSGSTPYEQYF. The CDR3 DNA reads as TGCGCCAGCAGCCAAGATAGCGGGAGTACCCCGTATGAGCAGTACTTC.

Ten or more counts support this clonotype. The J gene is TRBJ2-1, the V gene TRBV27; 9 nucleotides line up with TRBD1. CDR1 and CDR2 (germline): MNHEY, SMNVEV (reference sequence). Germline trimming cut 5 bases from V and 5 bases from J; bases unmatched to any gene: 7. There are 15 residues in the CDR3. CDR3 DNA sequence: TGTGCCAGCAGTACCGGGACAGGGAGCAACAATGAGCAGTTCTTC. This encodes CASSTGTGSNNEQFF.

As to this clonotype: A much more abundant neighbour one base away suggests this may be a read error. J is TRBJ1-4 and V is TRBV12-3 or TRBV12-4; D perhaps matches TRBD1 (6 bases). The CDR3 extends over 13 amino acids. The CDR3, as DNA: TGTGCCAGCAGTTTAGAGGGGGGTGAAATACTGTTTTTT. Amino acids: CASSLEGGEILFF.

In its sample, this clonotype was seen a few times. The chain employs TRBV6-5 and TRBJ1-5; no clear D. Germline V lookup: CDR1 MNHEY, CDR2 SVGAGI. Trimming cost V 0 bases and J 4 bases, with 4 bases left between them. The CDR3 consists of 13 residues. CDR3 region: CASSYSNNQPQHF. The CDR3 region has the DNA TGTGCCAGCAGTTACTCGAATAATCAGCCCCAGCATTTT.

In the case of this clonotype: A much larger clone differs by one base, so this may be a read error. Likely a read error: the CDR3 ends without its conserved phenylalanine or tryptophan. This chain links TRBV5-1 with TRBJ2-2; tentative D call: TRBD1 (5 bases). The germline V gene encodes CDR1 SGHRS and CDR2 YFSETQ. The ends were cut back, 1 base at V and 3 bases at J, with 10 bases in the middle. The CDR3 extends over 15 amino acids. CDR3 region: CASSLMTADTGELFI. The CDR3 DNA is TGCGCCAGCAGCTTGATGACAGCAGACACCGGGGAGCTGTTTATT.

At least ten counts were recorded for this clonotype. This chain links TRBV2 with TRBJ2-4, with 7 bases aligning to TRBD1. The CDR3 is 13 residues long. Germline trimming cut 8 bases from V and 4 bases from J; bases unmatched to any gene: 5. The germline V gene encodes CDR1 SNHLY and CDR2 FYNNEI. The CDR3 DNA follows: TGTGCCAGCTCTCGGGACAGAAAAAACATTCAGTACTTC. It codes for CASSRDRKNIQYF.

J is TRBJ2-1 and V is TRBV5-5; TRBD2 agrees at 9 bases. The junction had 6 bases not matched to a gene; V was cut back by 0 bases and J by 2 bases. Germline values: CDR1 SGHKS, CDR2 YYEKEE (reference sequence). CDR3 length: 17 residues. The chain's CDR3 is CASSLGASGMPYNEQFF. CDR3 in DNA: TGTGCCAGCAGCTTGGGGGCTAGCGGGATGCCCTACAATGAGCAGTTCTTC.

V is TRBV6-2 or TRBV6-3 and J is TRBJ2-7, with a weak D call TRBD1 (6 bases). This CDR3 spans 16 amino acids. Looked up from germline, CDR1 is MNHEY and CDR2 is SVGEGT. Trimming took 0 bases from V and 0 from J, leaving 12 bases between them. The CDR3 loop reads CASSYSQSGDSYEQYF. The CDR3 DNA sequence: TGTGCCAGCAGTTACTCACAGTCAGGGGACTCCTACGAGCAGTACTTC.

V is TRBV3-1 and J is TRBJ2-1, with D unresolved. Trimming removed 2 bases at V and 9 bases at J, with 8 bases between. CDR1 is LGHDT and CDR2 is YNNKEL in the germline V gene (reference sequence). The CDR3 totals 12 residues. The CDR3 coding sequence is TGTGCCAGCAGCCAACAATGGGGTGAGCAGTTCTTC. The encoded protein is CASSQQWGEQFF.

Ten or more counts support this clonotype. This rearrangement joins TRBV20-1 to TRBJ2-1, with D tentatively TRBD2 (6 bases). The CDR3 runs to 14 residues. Germline V gene sequence: CDR1 DFQATT, CDR2 SNEGSKA (reference sequence). V dropped 6 bases and J dropped 2 bases, with 14 bases sitting between them. The CDR3 nucleotides are TGCAGTGCCCGAGGGCGGGGAACCTACAATGAGCAGTTCTTC. This encodes CSARGRGTYNEQFF.

This clonotype was found many times. The chain employs TRBV12-3 or TRBV12-4 and TRBJ2-5, with 8 bases matching TRBD2. After removal of 7 bases from V and 5 bases from J, the junction contained 12 bases not matched to a gene. The CDR3 extends over 15 amino acids. CDR3 sequence reads: CASTILAGGRETQYF. The CDR3 DNA is TGTGCCAGCACCATCCTGGCGGGAGGTCGGGAGACCCAGTACTTC.